The subject of this entry is one TCR beta chain. The antigen remains undetermined. The assay was immunoSEQ multiplex PCR, and TCRdb's table has in-frame clones only and misses some. The table records 100,000 to 150,000 clones, roughly nine tenths of them present only once. The CDR3 spans 15 residues. Germline CDR1 reads SGHAT; CDR2 reads FQDESV (reference sequence). With 5 bases removed from V and 3 bases from J, the gap between germline ends came to 17 bases. This sample stems from a study of T cell responses to AZD1222 COVID-19 vaccine. Overall study context: Recipients boosted at about 4 weeks or about 12 weeks are pooled. Findings of the study overall: Repertoire sampling happened only post peak T cell response. Spike regions recognized by vaccine-associated CD4 TCRs spanned the protein, led by 160-218 and 743-854.

The source of this sequence is an adult in good health. This chain links TRBV11-1 with TRBJ2-7, with D maybe TRBD2 (5 bases). The sequencing used peripheral blood, collected on day 0 of AZD1222 vaccination. CDR3 sequence (DNA): TGTGCCAGCAGCCCGGGAATCTTAAAAGGCTACGAGCAGTACTTC. Its protein is CASSPGILKGYEQYF.